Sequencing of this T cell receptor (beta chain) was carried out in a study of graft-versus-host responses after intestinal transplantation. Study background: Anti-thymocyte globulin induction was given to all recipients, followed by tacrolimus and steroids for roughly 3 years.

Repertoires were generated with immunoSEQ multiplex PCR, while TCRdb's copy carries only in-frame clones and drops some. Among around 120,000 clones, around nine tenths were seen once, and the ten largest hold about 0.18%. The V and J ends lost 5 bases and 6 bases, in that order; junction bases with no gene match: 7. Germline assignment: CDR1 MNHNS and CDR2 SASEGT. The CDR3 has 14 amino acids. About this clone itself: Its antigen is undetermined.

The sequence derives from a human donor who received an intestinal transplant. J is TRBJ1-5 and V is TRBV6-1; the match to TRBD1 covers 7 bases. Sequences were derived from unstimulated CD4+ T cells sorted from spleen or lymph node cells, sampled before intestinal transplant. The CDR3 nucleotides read TGTGCCAGCAGTAACCCTCAGGGGGGTCAGCCCCAGCATTTT. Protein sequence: CASSNPQGGQPQHF.